The entry below gives a single T cell receptor beta chain sequence along with its context. Antigen: not known. Trimming cost V 3 bases and J 6 bases, with 10 bases left between them. CDR1 LNHDA and CDR2 SQIVND come from the germline V gene (reference sequence). The CDR3 is 13 residues long. This entry belongs to a study of T cell repertoires in cytomegalovirus infection. TCRdb processed the reads anew with MiXCR; each CDR3 protein has one entry. This table has approximately 500,000 distinct CDR3 sequences, roughly a third appearing once. The receptor was isolated from a human donor in good health (CMV status not recorded). Some clones in this sample may be carry-over from other donors' samples. The chain links TRBV19 to TRBJ2-3; D unresolved. The source material was cultured PBMCs, sampled from culture after CMV antigen stimulation. CDR3 nucleotide sequence: TGTGCCAGTAGTATGGTAGTGAGTGATACGCAGTATTTT. Translated: CASSMVVSDTQYF.